These 10 T cell receptor beta chains were all obtained from the same sample, sequenced in a study of T cell responses to AZD1222 COVID-19 vaccine. Using immunoSEQ multiplex PCR, the repertoire was profiled, and TCRdb retains in-frame clones only, with some absent. The table shows 80,000 to 90,000 clones, with 90% occurring only once. The source material was peripheral blood, sampled 28 days after the second AZD1222 dose. The receptors were gathered from an adult who received the AZD1222 COVID-19 vaccine.

The rearrangement links TRBV12-3 or TRBV12-4 to TRBJ1-5; D not certain. Trimming took off 6 bases at V and 4 bases at J, with 10 bases between the two ends. This CDR3 comprises 13 residues. CDR3 in amino acids: CASSPSSNQPQHF. CDR3 DNA: TGTGCCAGCAGCCCCAGCTCAAATCAGCCCCAGCATTTT.

The rearrangement links TRBV19 to TRBJ2-7; D remains unclear. V was pared by 3 bases and J by 2 bases, with 8 bases between. This CDR3 comprises 13 residues. Germline V CDR1 and CDR2: LNHDA, SQIVND (reference sequence). The CDR3 spells CASSIHGAYEQYF. The CDR3, as DNA: TGTGCCAGTAGTATTCACGGAGCCTACGAGCAGTACTTC.

This chain links TRBV28 with TRBJ1-6, with TRBD1 matching 7 bases. Germline CDR1 is MDHEN and CDR2 is SYDVKM. The CDR3 runs 19 residues. The ends lost 2 bases at V and 3 bases at J; junction bases unmatched: 13. Here the CDR3 DNA reads TGTGCCAGCAGTTTAGGGCTTCCCGGGACAGCAAACTATAATTCACCCCTCCACTTT. This translates into CASSLGLPGTANYNSPLHF. The entire variable domain, with the rest obtained from reference TRBV28 and TRBJ1-6, is as follows: DVKVTQSSRYLVKRTGEKVFLECVQDMDHENMFWYRQDPGLGLRLIYFSYDVKMKEKGDIPEGYSVSREKKERFSLILESASTNQTSMYLCASSLGLPGTANYNSPLHFGNGTRLTVT.

CDR3 bases: TGCGCCAGCAGCATGGGACAGGCCTCTGGGGCCAACGTCCTGACTTTC. Protein: CASSMGQASGANVLTF. The genes are TRBV5-1 and TRBJ2-6, with 8 bases lining up with TRBD1. This CDR3 is built from 16 residues. Germline loops: CDR1 SGHRS, CDR2 YFSETQ. Losses at the gene ends were 4 bases for V and 0 bases for J; bases not matched to a gene: 3. The full variable domain, in which reference TRBV5-1 and TRBJ2-6 provide the parts outside the CDR3, is KAGVTQTPRYLIKTRGQQVTLSCSPISGHRSVSWYQQTPGQGLQFLFEYFSETQRNKGNFPGRFSGRQFSNSRSEMNVSTLELGDSALYLCASSMGQASGANVLTFGAGSRLTVL.

The rearrangement uses TRBV27 and TRBJ2-5, with D possibly being TRBD2 (6 bases). In germline, CDR1 is MNHEY, CDR2 SMNVEV (reference sequence). Trimming cost V 6 bases and J 5 bases, with 10 bases left between them. The CDR3 runs 12 residues. As DNA, the CDR3 is TGTGCCAGCAGAACCCGGGGGGAGACCCAGTACTTC. Protein: CASRTRGETQYF.

This chain uses TRBV3-1 (or the pseudogene TRBV3-2) with TRBJ1-5; D ambiguous. V was clipped by 5 bases and J by 7 bases, with 15 bases between them. Germline CDR1 reads LGHDT; CDR2 reads YNNKEL (reference sequence). The CDR3 loop spans 14 amino acids. CDR3 in amino acids: CASSSRQGLQPQHF. In DNA, the CDR3 is TGTGCCAGCAGCTCCCGCCAAGGGTTGCAGCCCCAGCATTTT.

This chain connects TRBV7-2 to TRBJ2-1; D unclear. Germline loops: CDR1 SGHTA, CDR2 FQGNSA. The CDR3 extends over 12 amino acids. V gave up 1 base and J gave up 7 bases, with 5 bases separating them. DNA for the CDR3: TGTGCCAGCAGCTTAGTACAGAATGAGCAGTTCTTC. This translates into CASSLVQNEQFF.

The chain carries TRBV19 and TRBJ2-5; TRBD2 matches 11 bases. The CDR3 has 14 amino acids. The V gene end was trimmed by 5 bases and the J gene end by 7 bases; junction bases not matched to a gene: 6. CDR1 is LNHDA and CDR2 is SQIVND in the germline V gene (reference sequence). CDR3 nucleotides: TGTGCCAGTAGTCTGGGGACTAGCGGCGGGACCCAGTACTTC. Its protein is CASSLGTSGGTQYF.

The chain is built from TRBV28 and TRBJ1-5, with no clear D. This CDR3 spans 13 amino acids. Trimming pared 3 bases from V and 3 bases from J, leaving 6 bases between. In germline, CDR1 is MDHEN, CDR2 SYDVKM. This chain's CDR3 is CASSFHINQPQHF. CDR3 coding DNA: TGTGCCAGCAGTTTCCACATCAATCAGCCCCAGCATTTT.

This sequence joins TRBV28 and TRBJ2-7, with D perhaps matching TRBD1 or TRBD2 (5 bases each). CDR3 length: 15 residues. The germline gives CDR1 MDHEN, CDR2 SYDVKM. The V and J ends lost 6 bases and 2 bases respectively, with 17 bases between them. As DNA, the CDR3 is TGTGCCAGCAGCTCCCCGGGACGGCAGACCTACGAGCAGTACTTC. It codes for CASSSPGRQTYEQYF.